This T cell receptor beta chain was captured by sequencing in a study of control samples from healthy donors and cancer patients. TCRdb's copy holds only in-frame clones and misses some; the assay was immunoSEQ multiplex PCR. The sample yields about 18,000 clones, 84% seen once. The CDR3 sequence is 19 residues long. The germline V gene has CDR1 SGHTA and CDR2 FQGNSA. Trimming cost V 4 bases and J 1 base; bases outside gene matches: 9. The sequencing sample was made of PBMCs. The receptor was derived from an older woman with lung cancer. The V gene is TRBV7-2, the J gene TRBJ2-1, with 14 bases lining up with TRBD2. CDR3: CASSSDGLAGGPSYNEQFF. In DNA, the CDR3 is TGTGCCAGCAGCTCCGACGGACTAGCGGGAGGACCGTCCTACAATGAGCAGTTCTTC.